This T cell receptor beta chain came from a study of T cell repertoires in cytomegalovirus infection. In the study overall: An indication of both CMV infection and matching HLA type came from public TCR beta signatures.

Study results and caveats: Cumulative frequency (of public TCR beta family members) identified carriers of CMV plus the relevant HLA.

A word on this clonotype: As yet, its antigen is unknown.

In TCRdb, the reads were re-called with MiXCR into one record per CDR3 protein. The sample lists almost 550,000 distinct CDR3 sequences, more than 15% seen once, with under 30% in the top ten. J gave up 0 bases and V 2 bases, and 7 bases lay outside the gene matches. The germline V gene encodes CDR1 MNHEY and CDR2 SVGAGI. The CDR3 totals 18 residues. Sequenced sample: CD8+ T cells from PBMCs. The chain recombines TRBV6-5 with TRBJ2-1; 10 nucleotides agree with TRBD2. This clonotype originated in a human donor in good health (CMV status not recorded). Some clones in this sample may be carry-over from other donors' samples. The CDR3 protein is CASSYGLAGANSYNEQFF. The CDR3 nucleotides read TGTGCCAGCAGTTACGGTCTAGCGGGGGCCAACTCCTACAATGAGCAGTTCTTC.